The following is a T cell receptor beta chain sequence with its context. These data belong to a study of tumor-infiltrating lymphocytes in oesophageal squamous cell carcinoma. The CDR3 has 12 amino acids. V dropped 1 base and J dropped 11 bases, with 11 bases sitting between them. The germline V gene has CDR1 SGHVT and CDR2 SQSDAQ. Via MiXCR, TCRdb re-called the PCR reads, giving one row per CDR3 protein. This table holds some 13,000 distinct CDR3 sequences, under 70% found once. The chain joins TRBV7-4 to TRBJ1-1; D is unclear. Sample: esophageal tumor tissue. The receptor was isolated from a female donor with esophageal squamous cell carcinoma. The CDR3 sequence: CASSLDSGRAFF. The CDR3 DNA reads TGTGCCAGCAGCTTAGACTCAGGAAGGGCTTTCTTT.